This T cell receptor (beta chain) was identified during a study of T cell changes during pregnancy in multiple sclerosis. Germline V gives CDR1 SGHVS, CDR2 FQNEAQ. The CDR3 is 16 residues long. V dropped 1 base and J dropped 3 bases, with 12 bases sitting between them. Data came from immunoSEQ multiplex PCR; TCRdb stores just in-frame clones and leaves some out. The sample holds about 18,000 clones, about nine tenths seen once. This sample comprised CD8+ T cells from peripheral blood mononuclear cells, obtained in the third trimester of pregnancy. The V call is TRBV7-8, the J call TRBJ1-4, with D tentatively TRBD1 (5 bases). This TCR came from a female donor in good health, enrolled as a control in a pregnancy study. CDR3 region: CASSLVRGGPNEKLFF. The DNA of the CDR3 is TGTGCCAGCAGCTTAGTGCGGGGGGGTCCTAATGAAAAACTGTTTTTT.